Presented here are 24 T cell receptor beta chains from one specimen sequenced in a study of T cells of healthy individuals. TCRdb independently ran MiXCR on the 5' RACE reads; one entry per CDR3 protein. Of about 53,000 distinct CDR3 sequences listed, roughly 15% are singletons. These TCRs come from a human donor in good health.

A few counts support this clonotype. V gene TRBV10-3 combines with J gene TRBJ1-6; weak D call: TRBD1 (5 bases). The CDR3 extends over 14 amino acids. The germline V gene has CDR1 ENHRY and CDR2 SYGVKD. V shed 10 bases and J shed 2 bases, with 12 bases lying between them. CDR3 sequence (DNA): TGTGCCAGCAGAGAGACAGCCTATAATTCACCCCTCCACTTT. Encoded protein: CASRETAYNSPLHF.

The sample holds many counts of this clonotype. The chain combines TRBV7-8 with TRBJ2-1, with TRBD1 matching 7 bases. The V and J ends lost 6 bases and 1 base, in that order; junction bases with no gene match: 9. This CDR3 has 16 amino acids. CDR1 and CDR2 from the germline V gene are SGHVS and FQNEAQ. The CDR3 DNA follows: TGTGCCAGCAGTTCCCTATGGACAGGTTCCTACAATGAGCAGTTCTTC. Amino acids: CASSSLWTGSYNEQFF.

This clonotype was recorded at least ten times. The rearrangement joins TRBV29-1 to TRBJ2-7; the D gene could be TRBD1 or TRBD2 (5 bases each). CDR1 is SQVTM and CDR2 is ANQGSEA in the germline V gene. Trimming removed 5 bases at V and 7 bases at J, with 21 bases between. CDR3 length: 14 residues. The CDR3 loop is CSVLLAARGGEQYF. The CDR3 bases are TGCAGCGTTCTTTTAGCTGCCCGGGGCGGAGAGCAGTACTTC.

About this clonotype: Just one base apart from a much larger clone, this may be a read error. The rearrangement joins TRBV15 to TRBJ2-7; D gene uncertain. The germline V gene has CDR1 LNHNV and CDR2 YYDKDF (reference sequence). The CDR3 extends over 13 amino acids. As DNA, the CDR3 is TGTGTCACCTCTCTCACGAAGGCCTACGAGCAGTACTTC. As protein: CVTSLTKAYEQYF.

In this sample, this clonotype turned up a few times. The CDR3 DNA sequence: TGTGCCAGCAGCTCAGCACAGGGACATGGCTACACCTTC. Protein: CASSSAQGHGYTF. The chain employs TRBV7-3 and TRBJ1-2, with D possibly being TRBD1 (6 bases). This CDR3 is built from 13 residues. Trimming pared 4 bases from V and 6 bases from J, leaving 12 bases between. Germline-derived CDR1 and CDR2 are SGHTA and FQGTGA.

The CDR3 loop reads CSAQSTSGETQYF. CDR3 DNA sequence: TGCAGTGCTCAATCGACTAGCGGCGAGACCCAGTACTTC. The chain joins TRBV20-1 to TRBJ2-5; TRBD2 matches 9 bases. The CDR3 loop spans 13 amino acids. J gave up 5 bases and V 5 bases, and 6 bases lay outside the gene matches. The germline CDR1 and CDR2 sequences are DFQATT and SNEGSKA (reference sequence).

The chain couples TRBV20-1 to TRBJ2-5; the match to TRBD2 covers 12 bases. V was clipped by 5 bases and J by 3 bases; unmatched bases: 7. Looked up from germline, CDR1 is DFQATT and CDR2 is SNEGSKA (reference sequence). CDR3 size: 15 residues. The CDR3 coding sequence is TGCAGTGCTCCTAGACTAGCGGGAGAAAAAGAGACCCAGTACTTC. Amino acids: CSAPRLAGEKETQYF.

The J gene is TRBJ2-2, the V gene TRBV5-1; 11 nucleotides line up with TRBD1. Germline-derived CDR1 and CDR2 are SGHRS and YFSETQ. This CDR3 has 16 residues. The V segment lost 4 bases and the J segment 5 bases; nucleotides outside the gene matches: 7. The CDR3 DNA is TGCGCCAGCAGCCCCGGACAGGGGGCGGGTACCGGGGAGCTGTTTTTT. This codes for CASSPGQGAGTGELFF.

This clonotype was observed a few times. Here the CDR3 reads CASSLLWNTEAFF. As DNA, the CDR3 is TGTGCCAGCAGCTTACTGTGGAACACTGAAGCTTTCTTT. V usage is TRBV7-2 and J usage is TRBJ1-1; D is uncertain. The CDR3 contains 13 residues. Germline values: CDR1 SGHTA, CDR2 FQGNSA. V was clipped by 2 bases and J by 1 base, with 5 bases between them.

This clonotype occurred many times. The junction departs from the called germline gene at one end, perhaps through a read error. The rearrangement uses TRBV7-2 and TRBJ2-1, with D perhaps matching TRBD2 (5 bases). The germline CDR1 and CDR2 sequences are SGHTA and FQGNSA. CDR3 length: 12 amino acids. The CDR3 is CASNLNAGEQFF. CDR3 bases: TGTGCCAGCAACTTAAATGCGGGTGAGCAGTTCTTC.

This clonotype came up a few times. The J gene is TRBJ1-5, the V gene TRBV2; possible D gene TRBD1, 5 bases. The length of the CDR3 is 13 residues. CDR1 is SNHLY, CDR2 FYNNEI, per germline. Trimming took off 6 bases at V and 7 bases at J, with 13 bases between the two ends. The CDR3 DNA sequence: TGTGCCAGCAGGGTTGACAGTCGACAGCCCCAGCATTTT. Its translation is CASRVDSRQPQHF. The full variable domain, rest sourced from reference TRBV2 and TRBJ1-5, is EPEVTQTPSHQVTQMGQEVILRCVPISNHLYFYWYRQILGQKVEFLVSFYNNEISEKSEIFDDQFSVERPDGSNFTLKIRSTKLEDSAMYFCASRVDSRQPQHFGDGTRLSIL.

This clonotype was found a few times. The chain carries TRBV6-2 or TRBV6-3 and TRBJ2-3; D not certain. This CDR3 spans 14 amino acids. V was shortened by 8 bases and J by 2 bases, with 14 bases between the two germline ends. Germline CDR1 is MNHEY and CDR2 is SVGEGT. The CDR3 is CASSPRQYTDTQYF. The CDR3 nucleotides are TGTGCCAGCTCTCCGCGGCAGTACACAGATACGCAGTATTTT.

This clonotype was observed at least ten times. The chain employs TRBV6-2 or TRBV6-3 and TRBJ1-5; weak D call: TRBD1 (6 bases). From germline, CDR1 is MNHEY and CDR2 SVGEGT. The ends were cut back, 4 bases at V and 3 bases at J, with 16 bases in the middle. This CDR3 region has 16 residues. The CDR3 is CASSSAGRGPNQPQHF. The CDR3 coding sequence is TGTGCCAGCAGTTCCGCGGGTCGGGGGCCCAATCAGCCCCAGCATTTT.

The J gene is TRBJ2-3, the V gene TRBV5-1; tentative D call: TRBD2 (6 bases). V lost 1 base and J lost 4, with 13 bases in between. The CDR3 runs to 15 residues. Germline lookup yields CDR1 SGHRS and CDR2 YFSETQ. This chain's CDR3 is CASSLYGGVADTQYF. The DNA of the CDR3 is TGCGCCAGCAGCTTGTACGGGGGTGTAGCAGATACGCAGTATTTT.

This clonotype was counted ten times or more. This chain links TRBV3-1 with TRBJ2-7; a weak D match, TRBD2 (6 bases). The germline V and J ends were trimmed by 8 bases and 3 bases, with 17 bases remaining between them. Germline values: CDR1 LGHDT, CDR2 YNNKEL (reference sequence). The CDR3 is made up of 14 amino acids. The CDR3 region has the DNA TGTGCCAGCGGGAGAGTGTCAGCGGGCTACGAGCAGTACTTC. Amino acids: CASGRVSAGYEQYF.

This clonotype was counted a few times. The V and J genes are TRBV18 and TRBJ1-2; 10 bases align to TRBD1. The CDR3 has 17 amino acids. J gave up 2 bases and V 3 bases, and 9 bases lay outside the gene matches. The germline V gene has CDR1 KGHSH and CDR2 LQKENI. The CDR3 protein is CASSPGPGQGKNYGYTF. The CDR3 DNA sequence: TGTGCCAGCTCACCCGGGCCGGGACAGGGGAAGAACTATGGCTACACCTTC. Supplemented by reference TRBV18 and TRBJ1-2, the full variable domain reads NAGVMQNPRHLVRRRGQEARLRCSPMKGHSHVYWYRQLPEEGLKFMVYLQKENIIDESGMPKERFSAEFPKEGPSILRIQQVVRGDSAAYFCASSPGPGQGKNYGYTFGSGTRLTVV.

This clonotype was found a few times. This chain connects TRBV20-1 to TRBJ2-1; possible D gene TRBD2, 6 bases. CDR1 DFQATT and CDR2 SNEGSKA come from the germline V gene (reference sequence). The V end lost 1 base, the J end lost 5 bases, and 15 bases lay between the germline ends. The length of the CDR3 is 15 residues. In DNA, the CDR3 is TGCAGTGCTAGAGGGTCCGGGACTTACCACAATGAGCAGTTCTTC. This sequence encodes CSARGSGTYHNEQFF.

This clonotype was found many times. This chain links TRBV7-9 with TRBJ2-3; D gene unclear. Germline values: CDR1 SEHNR, CDR2 FQNEAQ (reference sequence). The V end lost 5 bases, the J end lost 4 bases, and 7 bases lay between the germline ends. The CDR3 is made up of 12 amino acids. The CDR3, as DNA: TGTGCCAGCAGCCGTCTTGCAGATACGCAGTATTTT. Protein: CASSRLADTQYF.

In this sample, this clonotype turned up a few times. CDR3 nucleotides: TGCGCCAGCAGCCAAGACCGAACTGGAAACACCATATATTTT. It codes for CASSQDRTGNTIYF. V gene TRBV4-3 combines with J gene TRBJ1-3; D unresolved. This CDR3 is 14 amino acids long. CDR1 and CDR2 from the germline V gene are LGHNA and YSLEER. Between the trimmed V and J ends, which lost 0 bases and 2 bases, there was a span of 5 bases.

This clonotype has ten or more counts. The rearrangement joins TRBV11-2 to TRBJ2-7, with 10 bases lining up with TRBD2. The CDR3 loop spans 15 amino acids. V trimming: 5 bases; J trimming: 2 bases; junction bases outside the gene matches: 6. Germline V lookup: CDR1 SGHAT, CDR2 FQNNGV. Written as DNA, the CDR3 is TGTGCCAGCAGCCAAGGACTAGCGGCGGCCTACGAGCAGTACTTC. Translation: CASSQGLAAAYEQYF.

The CDR3 loop reads CASSLEGQVPGHVSSTDTQYF. The CDR3 region has the DNA TGTGCCAGCAGTCTCGAAGGTCAAGTCCCGGGACACGTATCAAGCACAGATACGCAGTATTTT. The chain couples TRBV7-9 to TRBJ2-3, with a weak D call TRBD1 (6 bases). The V and J ends lost 6 bases and 0 bases respectively, with 31 bases between them. This CDR3 comprises 21 residues. Germline V gene lookup returns CDR1 SEHNR and CDR2 FQNEAQ (reference sequence).

A word on this clonotype: This may come from a read error, since a much larger clone is one base off. The CDR3 here is CANSLLIRQGRNEQFF. Written as DNA, the CDR3 is TGTGCCAACAGCTTACTTATAAGACAGGGTAGAAATGAGCAGTTCTTC. V is TRBV7-9 and J is TRBJ2-1; 7 bases line up with TRBD1. Germline V gene lookup returns CDR1 SEHNR and CDR2 FQNEAQ (reference sequence). The CDR3 is 16 amino acids.

This clonotype was seen ten or more times. This sequence joins TRBV7-9 and TRBJ1-2; the D is unclear. Trimming cost V 2 bases and J 4 bases, with 20 bases left between them. Germline V CDR1 and CDR2: SEHNR, FQNEAQ (reference sequence). The CDR3 runs 17 residues. DNA of the CDR3: TGTGCCAGCAGCTTAACCTCGCGGCGGAGAAGTTTCTATGGCTACACCTTC. Protein product: CASSLTSRRRSFYGYTF.

This chain connects TRBV18 to TRBJ1-4; 9 bases map to TRBD1. Germline assignment: CDR1 KGHSH and CDR2 LQKENI. V shed 3 bases, J shed 0 bases, and the junction held 14 bases outside the gene matches. CDR3 length: 20 amino acids. The CDR3 loop is CASSPRPTGGAGPTNEKLFF. DNA of the CDR3: TGTGCCAGCTCACCCCGCCCAACAGGGGGCGCAGGGCCAACTAATGAAAAACTGTTTTTT.